Each of the 14 T cell receptor beta chains below was sequenced from the same sample in a study of shared clonotypes between healthy human individuals. Sequencing was performed with immunoSEQ multiplex PCR; in TCRdb, only in-frame clones are kept and a portion is missing. The sample has roughly 760,000 clones, 74% seen once. Sequenced input: memory CD4+ T cells sorted from blood. Subset of the sample: CD45RA-negative fraction. The source is a woman between 25 and 40 years old in good health.

The chain is built from TRBV5-1 and TRBJ2-7, with 12 nucleotides matching TRBD2. Losses at the gene ends were 1 base for V and 3 bases for J; bases not matched to a gene: 5. The CDR3 has 16 residues. Germline V gives CDR1 SGHRS, CDR2 YFSETQ. The DNA for the CDR3 is TGCGCCAGCAGCTTGCTGTCTAGCGGGAGGGGCTACGAGCAGTACTTC. Residues: CASSLLSSGRGYEQYF.

Details on this clone: An end of the junction differs from the germline gene, which may be a read error. The chain is built from TRBV25-1 and TRBJ2-7; maybe TRBD2 (5 bases). The CDR3 consists of 13 residues. In germline, CDR1 is MGHDK, CDR2 SYGVNS. The CDR3 sequence is CASNELRGHEQYF. In DNA, the CDR3 is TGTGCCAGCAATGAATTACGAGGGCACGAGCAGTACTTC.

This chain uses TRBV5-1 with TRBJ1-2, with a tentative D call TRBD1 (5 bases). Germline V lookup: CDR1 SGHRS, CDR2 YFSETQ. The CDR3 totals 14 residues. V lost 0 bases and J lost 3, with 9 bases in between. As DNA, the CDR3 is TGCGCCAGCAGCTTGGCAGGGCACCACTATGGCTACACCTTC. Translated: CASSLAGHHYGYTF.

The rearrangement uses TRBV19 and TRBJ2-1; D is uncertain. CDR3 length equals 15 residues. V dropped 5 bases and J dropped 5 bases, with 16 bases sitting between them. Germline-derived CDR1 and CDR2 are LNHDA and SQIVND (reference sequence). The CDR3 coding sequence is TGTGCCAGTAGTCCTGGATTAGGTTATAACAATGAGCAGTTCTTC. Protein product: CASSPGLGYNNEQFF.

About this clone: Other DNA sequences from this sample encode an identical CDR3 as well. The rearrangement uses TRBV19 and TRBJ2-7; TRBD1 is a possible D gene (5 bases). The CDR3 length is 15 residues. The V end lost 4 bases, the J end lost 0 bases, and 13 bases lay between the germline ends. CDR1 is LNHDA, CDR2 SQIVND, per germline (reference sequence). The CDR3: CASSNQGSSSYEQYF. CDR3 in DNA: TGTGCCAGTAGTAATCAGGGATCAAGCTCCTACGAGCAGTACTTC.

J is TRBJ2-2 and V is TRBV7-9; no reliable D call. The CDR3 runs to 15 residues. Trimming stripped 5 bases from V and 0 bases from J, with 10 bases between. Germline V gives CDR1 SEHNR, CDR2 FQNEAQ (reference sequence). CDR3 region: CASSRITANTGELFF. DNA for the CDR3: TGTGCCAGCAGCCGTATAACCGCGAACACCGGGGAGCTGTTTTTT.

The V call is TRBV4-1, the J call TRBJ2-7; 11 nucleotides align to TRBD1. The germline V gene has CDR1 MGHRA and CDR2 YSYEKL. Unmatched junction bases numbered 7, after V lost 6 bases and J lost 6 bases. This CDR3 comprises 14 residues. The CDR3 coding sequence is TGCGCCAGCAGGCTTGGACAGGGGGCCTCCGAGCAGTACTTC. Protein product: CASRLGQGASEQYF.

This rearrangement joins TRBV29-1 to TRBJ1-1, with TRBD1 as a possible D gene (6 bases). The V end lost 8 bases, the J end lost 4 bases, and 14 bases lay between the germline ends. CDR1 and CDR2 (germline): SQVTM, ANQGSEA. This CDR3 region has 12 residues. This CDR3 is CSQRGGSTEAFF. CDR3 bases: TGCAGCCAACGAGGGGGGAGCACTGAAGCTTTCTTT.

The gene calls are TRBV10-2 and TRBJ2-3, with unresolved D. The CDR3 loop spans 12 amino acids. Germline CDR1 and CDR2: WSHSY and SAAADI. Trimming took 3 bases from V and 9 from J, leaving 10 bases between them. CDR3 region: CASSDPGKTQYF. CDR3 bases: TGCGCCAGCAGTGACCCTGGGAAGACGCAGTATTTT.

This chain uses TRBV18 with TRBJ1-5; perhaps TRBD1 as D (5 bases). The CDR3 runs to 15 residues. Germline loops: CDR1 KGHSH, CDR2 LQKENI. Trimming cost V 5 bases and J 4 bases, with 15 bases left between them. In nucleotides, the CDR3 is TGTGCCAGCTCAACGACGGGGGAGCCGAATCAGCCCCAGCATTTT. Translating gives CASSTTGEPNQPQHF.

This clone was seen a few times. The V call is TRBV7-9, the J call TRBJ2-3; D not resolved. CDR3 size: 12 residues. The V end was cut by 2 bases, the J end by 6 bases, with 6 bases between. CDR1 SEHNR and CDR2 FQNEAQ come from the germline V gene (reference sequence). The CDR3 bases are TGTGCCAGCAGCTTAAGTTATGATACGCAGTATTTT. The encoded protein is CASSLSYDTQYF.

The rearrangement joins TRBV28 to TRBJ1-4; D gene unclear. CDR3 length: 14 amino acids. Germline assignment: CDR1 MDHEN and CDR2 SYDVKM. V was shortened by 6 bases and J by 3 bases, with 11 bases between the two germline ends. The DNA for the CDR3 is TGTGCCAGCAGCATTGGTGGTGCTAATGAAAAACTGTTTTTT. Encoded protein: CASSIGGANEKLFF.

Remarks on this clone: This probably arose from a read error, given a far larger clone one base away. The sample contains more than one DNA sequence encoding this CDR3. The rearrangement joins TRBV2 to TRBJ2-7, with D unclear. The CDR3 extends over 11 amino acids. Germline lookup yields CDR1 SNHLY and CDR2 FYNNEI. Deletions cut 3 bases from V and 2 bases from J, with 2 bases between. CDR3 in amino acids: CASSDPYEQYF. CDR3 bases: TGTGCCAGCAGTGACCCCTACGAGCAGTACTTC.

CDR3 in amino acids: CSGGGAGRAEAFF. CDR3 nucleotide sequence: TGCAGCGGTGGGGGTGCAGGGAGGGCTGAAGCTTTCTTT. The gene calls are TRBV29-1 and TRBJ1-1; TRBD1 is a possible D gene (5 bases). The germline V gene encodes CDR1 SQVTM and CDR2 ANQGSEA. Trimming stripped 7 bases from V and 6 bases from J, with 18 bases between. The CDR3 extends over 13 amino acids.